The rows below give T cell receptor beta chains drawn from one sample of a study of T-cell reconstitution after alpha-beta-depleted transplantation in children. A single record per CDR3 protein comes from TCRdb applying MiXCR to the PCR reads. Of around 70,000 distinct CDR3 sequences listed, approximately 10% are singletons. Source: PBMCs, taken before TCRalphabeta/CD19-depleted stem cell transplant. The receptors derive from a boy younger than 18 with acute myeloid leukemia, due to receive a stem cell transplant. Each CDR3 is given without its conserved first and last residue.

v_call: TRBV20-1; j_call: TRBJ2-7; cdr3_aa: SAPFTYEQY
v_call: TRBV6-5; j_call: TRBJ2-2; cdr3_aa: ASSYGGTVTGELF
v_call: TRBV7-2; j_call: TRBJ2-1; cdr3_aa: ASSVAGTSGSKSYNEQF
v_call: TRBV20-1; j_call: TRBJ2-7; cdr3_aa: SASGRDPYEQY
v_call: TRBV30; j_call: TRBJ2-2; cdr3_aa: AWSRGRDTGELF
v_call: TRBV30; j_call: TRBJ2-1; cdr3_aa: AWSVAGVSYNEQF
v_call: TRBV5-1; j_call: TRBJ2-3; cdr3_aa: ASSLVTYTDTQY
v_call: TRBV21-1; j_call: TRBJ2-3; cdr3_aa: ASSPQCRQAQY
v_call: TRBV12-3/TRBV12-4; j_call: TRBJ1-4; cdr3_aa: ASSLGDRPEKLF
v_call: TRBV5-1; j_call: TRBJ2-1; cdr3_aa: ASSLSGTGYLNEQF
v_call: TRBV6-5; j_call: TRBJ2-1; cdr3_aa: ASSRDNEQF
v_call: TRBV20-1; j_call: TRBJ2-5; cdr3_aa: SAREKFRETQY
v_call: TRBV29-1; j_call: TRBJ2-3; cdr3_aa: SVEVLLSTDTQY
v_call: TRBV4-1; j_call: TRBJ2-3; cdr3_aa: ASSQVELAVSTDTQY
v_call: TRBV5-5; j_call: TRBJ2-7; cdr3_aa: ASGPGQGPEQY
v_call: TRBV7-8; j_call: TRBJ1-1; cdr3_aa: ASYHWDRGHTEAF
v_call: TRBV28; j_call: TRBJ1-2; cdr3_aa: ASSSGSKVNYGYT
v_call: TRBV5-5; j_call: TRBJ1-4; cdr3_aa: ASSFKEFEKLF
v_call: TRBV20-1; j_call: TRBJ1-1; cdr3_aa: SARKRNSEAF
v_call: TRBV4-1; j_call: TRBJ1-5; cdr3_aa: ASSQDEGRAQH
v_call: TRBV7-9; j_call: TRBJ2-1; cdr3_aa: ASSLKQGTRQF
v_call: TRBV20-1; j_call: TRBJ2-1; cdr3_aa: SARESLAGAANEQF
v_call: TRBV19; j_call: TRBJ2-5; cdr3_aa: ASSPRGLETQY
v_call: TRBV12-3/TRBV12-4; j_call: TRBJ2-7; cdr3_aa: ASSFTGARNEQY
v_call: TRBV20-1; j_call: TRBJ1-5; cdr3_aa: SALTGLGNQPQH
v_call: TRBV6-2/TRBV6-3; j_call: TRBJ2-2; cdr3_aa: ASSLPENTGELF
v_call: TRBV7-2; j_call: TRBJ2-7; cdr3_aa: ASSRDRSSYEQY
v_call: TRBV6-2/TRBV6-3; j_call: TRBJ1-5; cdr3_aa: ASRETGQGNQPQH
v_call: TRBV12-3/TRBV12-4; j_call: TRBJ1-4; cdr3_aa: ASRWGDTAEKLF
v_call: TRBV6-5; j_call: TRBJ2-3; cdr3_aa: ASAQVRGAQY
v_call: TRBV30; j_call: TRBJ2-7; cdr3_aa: AWRWDPRSSYEQY
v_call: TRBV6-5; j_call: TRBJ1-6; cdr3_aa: ASSPTGGAPLH
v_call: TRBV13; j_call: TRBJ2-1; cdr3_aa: ASSAGRTYNEQF